A single sample gave rise to the 11 T cell receptor beta chains below, sequenced in a study of blood T cell repertoires in COVID-19. The protocol was immunoSEQ multiplex PCR, while the TCRdb copy is restricted to in-frame clones and leaves out a portion. The profile shows 60,000 or so clones, 80% to 90% of them singletons. Sequencing was carried out using peripheral blood. Source of these receptors: a man aged 60 to 75 with acute or convalescent COVID-19.

This chain uses TRBV2 with TRBJ1-5; 7 nucleotides agree with TRBD1. The CDR3 extends over 16 amino acids. CDR1 is SNHLY, CDR2 FYNNEI, per germline. Germline trimming cut 8 bases from V and 2 bases from J; bases unmatched to any gene: 12. Here the CDR3 reads CASGNPTGTGNQPQHF. CDR3 bases: TGTGCCAGCGGAAACCCAACGGGGACAGGCAATCAGCCCCAGCATTTT.

This clone was recorded once. V is TRBV7-6 and J is TRBJ2-2; 13 nucleotides agree with TRBD2. From germline, CDR1 is SGHVS and CDR2 FNYEAQ. The CDR3 length is 16 residues. Germline trimming cut 5 bases from V and 4 bases from J; bases unmatched to any gene: 4. The CDR3 region is CASSDGLAGVTGELFF. The CDR3 DNA follows: TGTGCCAGCAGCGACGGACTAGCGGGGGTCACCGGGGAGCTGTTTTTT. The full variable domain, rest sourced from reference TRBV7-6 and TRBJ2-2, is GAGVSQSPRYKVTKRGQDVALRCDPISGHVSLYWYRQALGQGPEFLTYFNYEAQQDKSGLPNDRFSAERPEGSISTLTIQRTEQRDSAMYRCASSDGLAGVTGELFFGEGSRLTVL.

Only a few counts were recorded for this clone. The chain recombines TRBV15 with TRBJ2-3; D is possibly TRBD2 (5 bases). The V and J ends lost 3 bases and 7 bases respectively, with 20 bases between them. The CDR3 runs to 16 residues. Per the germline V gene, CDR1 is LNHNV and CDR2 is YYDKDF (reference sequence). CDR3 DNA sequence: TGTGCCACCAGCAGGTCCCGGGATCCGGGGTACAATACGCAGTATTTT. It translates to CATSRSRDPGYNTQYF.

The V and J genes are TRBV19 and TRBJ1-5; D unresolved. Germline CDR1 LNHDA, CDR2 SQIVND (reference sequence). CDR3 length: 12 amino acids. V lost 5 bases to trimming and J lost 7 bases, with 9 bases between them. CDR3 in DNA: TGTGCCAGTAGTGCGGAAGAACAGCCCCAGCATTTT. Encoded protein: CASSAEEQPQHF.

J is TRBJ1-5 and V is TRBV29-1; 7 bases are a match to TRBD1. V lost 6 bases, J lost 2 bases, and 1 base stayed unmatched. This CDR3 region has 12 residues. Germline V gene data show CDR1 as SQVTM and CDR2 as ANQGSEA. The DNA of the CDR3 is TGCAGCGTAGGACAGGGCAATCAGCCCCAGCATTTT. Its protein is CSVGQGNQPQHF.

The chain employs TRBV5-1 and TRBJ2-7; 7 bases agree with TRBD1. CDR1 and CDR2 (germline): SGHRS, YFSETQ. There are 15 residues in the CDR3. V lost 0 bases and J lost 7; bases outside the gene matches: 10. Here the CDR3 reads CASSLGGTESREQYF. DNA for the CDR3: TGCGCCAGCAGCTTGGGGGGGACAGAGAGTAGGGAGCAGTACTTC.

This chain connects TRBV5-1 to TRBJ1-4; 7 bases are shared with TRBD1. The CDR3 covers 15 residues. Trimming at V came to 4 bases and at J to 3 bases, leaving 6 bases not matched to a gene. Germline CDR1 SGHRS, CDR2 YFSETQ. The CDR3 sequence: CASSPVGQPNEKLFF. The CDR3 DNA is TGCGCCAGCAGCCCTGTGGGACAGCCTAATGAAAAACTGTTTTTT.

V is TRBV2 and J is TRBJ1-5, with D possibly matching TRBD1 (6 bases). The CDR3 spans 13 residues. The V end was cut by 4 bases, the J end by 7 bases, with 11 bases between. Germline loops: CDR1 SNHLY, CDR2 FYNNEI. The CDR3 DNA is TGTGCCAGCAGTGGAGGGGGTGTGCAGCCCCAGCATTTT. Translated, it gives CASSGGGVQPQHF.

This chain joins TRBV29-1 and TRBJ2-5; D gene uncertain. Between the trimmed V and J ends, which lost 1 base and 1 base, there was a span of 16 bases. The CDR3 has 16 residues. Germline CDR1 is SQVTM and CDR2 is ANQGSEA. The chain's CDR3 is CSVEGRPQDIQETQYF. The CDR3 region has the DNA TGCAGCGTTGAAGGGCGCCCCCAGGATATCCAAGAGACCCAGTACTTC.

V gene TRBV29-1 combines with J gene TRBJ2-7, with a weak D call TRBD1 (6 bases). V lost 6 bases, J lost 0 bases, and 12 bases lay in between. Per the germline V gene, CDR1 is SQVTM and CDR2 is ANQGSEA. CDR3 length: 13 residues. The CDR3 protein is CSVADRSSYEQYF. As DNA, the CDR3 is TGCAGCGTCGCGGACAGAAGCTCCTACGAGCAGTACTTC.

This clone was recorded only once. The chain joins TRBV7-2 to TRBJ2-1, with TRBD1 matching over 7 bases. Per the germline V gene, CDR1 is SGHTA and CDR2 is FQGNSA. After removal of 1 base from V and 8 bases from J, the junction contained 8 bases not matched to a gene. This CDR3 spans 15 amino acids. The CDR3 nucleotides are TGTGCCAGCAGCTTAGAACAGGGGAGCATCTATGAGCAGTTCTTC. This codes for CASSLEQGSIYEQFF.